This TCR beta chain was sequenced during a study of CD8 T cells in Susac syndrome (dated by TCRdb to the late 2010s). Regarding the study in general: Whether CD8+ T cell activation and differentiation in Susac syndrome was antigen driven was tested using repertoire sequencing. The study compared CD8+ T cell repertoire clonality among over ten healthy donors, 14 Susac syndrome patients and about 16 multiple sclerosis patients.

About this clonotype: Its cognate antigen has yet to be identified. No base quality information exists; no much larger clone differs at one position.

V is pared back by 3 bases and J by 6 bases, with 9 bases lying between the germline termini. CDR3 length: 13 amino acids, cysteine to phenylalanine. Only CDR3 DNA remains: 39 bases, in frame from the first base. Via the germline V gene, CDR1 is SGHVS and CDR2 FNYEAQ. RNA was extracted with the RNeasy kit and about 0.5 to 1 ug was reverse transcribed using random hexamers. TCR beta CDR3 regions were amplified with the immunoSEQ multiplex PCR assay covering 54 Vbeta and 13 Jbeta segments. Bias from PCR amplification was corrected by using a synthetic template baseline for primer optimization and for computational correction. Per the source publication's procedure: Only productive sequences were kept, with reads annotated to V, D and J genes according to IMGT and analyzed in immunoSEQ Analyzer. To calculate clonality, Shannon entropy was normalized by log2 of the number of productive unique sequences and then subtracted from one. For each patient and control, public and private clones were evaluated within the 100 most prevalent clones. Clones were defined as Susac-specific when absent from the healthy and MS cohorts, from roughly 1,100 published viral clones and from other ImmuneACCESS disease sequences. The public sequencing data were trimmed at Q25 with fastp and processed into clonotypes with MiXCR by TCRdb, which kept only in-frame beta chains. When rows share a CDR3 protein, they turn into one entry using the most common DNA and genes. These V and J calls rely on TCRdb rather than the paper's analysis. This sample is represented by fewer than 350,000 distinct CDR3 sequences; approximately 85% of them were singletons. 0.2% to 0.25% of the sample rests with the top ten.

Peripheral blood CD8+ and CD4+ T cells from healthy donors, Susac syndrome patients and multiple sclerosis patients were profiled using high-throughput TCR beta sequencing. Multiple sclerosis controls were treatment-naive patients with stable or active relapsing-remitting disease fulfilling revised McDonald criteria. Bulk CD8+ and CD4+ T cells were purified magnetically by negative isolation, whereas CD8+ TEMRA cells were enriched by FACS. Blood was collected in EDTA tubes and processed within 24 hours, with PBMCs isolated through density gradient centrifugation. PBMCs intended for TCR sequencing were frozen in liquid nitrogen and were later thawed in a 37 degrees C water bath. The sorted or isolated CD4+, CD8+ and CD8+ TEMRA cells reached a purity of at least 90%. What the authors observed across the whole study: The number of individuals in the TCR sequencing and HLA analysis was acknowledged as relatively small.

The sequenced sample was CD8+ T cells from PBMCs. The chain uses TRBV7-6 and TRBJ2-1; no D segment can be confidently identified. This clonotype was sampled from a human donor with multiple sclerosis. The DNA sequence is given as TGTGCCAGCAGCTTTATAGTGGCCAATGAGCAGTTCTTC. Its protein is CASSFIVANEQFF.